This TCR beta chain derives from a study of cytomegalovirus exposure and HLA in healthy donors. The table came from immunoSEQ multiplex PCR; TCRdb's copy has only in-frame clones and leaves some out. The sample yields 190,000 or so clones, more than 65% seen once. These donors were members of the roughly 120-subject validation cohort, a group separate from the approximately 670-subject first cohort. The V gene's germline CDR1 is SQVTM and CDR2 ANQGSEA. The CDR3 runs to 12 residues. V dropped 8 bases and J dropped 7; count of bases not matched to a gene: 5. The sequence was obtained from a woman aged 25 to 39 in good health and CMV-seropositive. The rearrangement joins TRBV29-1 to TRBJ2-1; 10 bases line up with TRBD2. The sample comprised PBMCs. CDR3 loop: CSYKRGGNEQFF. The CDR3 DNA follows: TGCAGCTATAAGCGGGGGGGGAATGAGCAGTTCTTC.